The 5 T cell receptor beta chains below all came from one sample that was sequenced in a study of cytomegalovirus exposure and HLA in healthy donors (dated by TCRdb to the late 2010s). Library preparation used the immunoSEQ multiplex PCR assay. The multiplex PCR relied on a mix of 60 forward primers for TCR Vbeta segments and 13 reverse primers for TCR Jbeta segments. This immuneACCESS table, as held by TCRdb, lists in-frame sequences with V and J called but not all clones. Of the missing ones, under half trace to an unresolved V gene in checked studies; the others have no known cause. Recorded for this sample are approximately 150,000 clones; roughly 85% of them occurred a single time. Under 0.95% of the sample goes to the ten largest clones. Input material: PBMCs. Source of these receptors: a woman younger than 45 in good health and CMV-seronegative.

The rearrangement joins TRBV29-1 to TRBJ2-1, with D possibly TRBD2 on 5 matching bases. CDR1 is SQVTM and CDR2 is ANQGSEA in the germline V gene. V lost 7 bases, J lost 6 bases, and 10 bases lay in between. The CDR3 has 11 residues. The DNA for the CDR3 is TGCAGCGCGTCTAGCACCAATGAGCAGTTCTTC. It translates to CSASSTNEQFF.

J is TRBJ2-3 and V is TRBV5-1, with a weak D call TRBD2 (5 bases). Between the trimmed V and J ends, which lost 0 bases and 9 bases, there was a span of 8 bases. Germline-derived CDR1 and CDR2 are SGHRS and YFSETQ. The CDR3 totals 12 residues. DNA for the CDR3: TGCGCCAGCAGCTTGGATAGGGAGACGCAGTATTTT. Protein sequence: CASSLDRETQYF.

This sequence joins TRBV5-1 and TRBJ2-5; 7 nucleotides match TRBD1. V gave up 0 bases and J gave up 5 bases; unmatched junction bases: 10. The CDR3 runs 16 residues. Germline-derived CDR1 and CDR2 are SGHRS and YFSETQ. The CDR3 DNA sequence: TGCGCCAGCAGCTTGGCGGCACGACAGGGTAGGGAGACCCAGTACTTC. Protein: CASSLAARQGRETQYF.

To note about this clone: The junction departs from the called germline gene at one end, perhaps through a read error. The genes are TRBV7-9 and TRBJ2-7, with D possibly being TRBD1 (6 bases). The CDR3 is 12 residues long. Germline CDR1 reads SEHNR; CDR2 reads FQNEAQ (reference sequence). In DNA, the CDR3 is TGTTCCAGCAGCCAGACAGGCACGGAGCAGTACTTC. Translating gives CSSSQTGTEQYF.

The CDR3 loop is CASSPLGAYEQYF. The DNA for the CDR3 is TGTGCCAGCAGTCCCCTGGGGGCCTACGAGCAGTACTTC. The chain is built from TRBV6-5 and TRBJ2-5, with D possibly called TRBD1 or TRBD2 (5 bases each). With the DNA end fitting TRBJ2-7 better, the J assignment may be wrong. Germline lookup yields CDR1 MNHEY and CDR2 SVGAGI. The CDR3 length is 13 residues.